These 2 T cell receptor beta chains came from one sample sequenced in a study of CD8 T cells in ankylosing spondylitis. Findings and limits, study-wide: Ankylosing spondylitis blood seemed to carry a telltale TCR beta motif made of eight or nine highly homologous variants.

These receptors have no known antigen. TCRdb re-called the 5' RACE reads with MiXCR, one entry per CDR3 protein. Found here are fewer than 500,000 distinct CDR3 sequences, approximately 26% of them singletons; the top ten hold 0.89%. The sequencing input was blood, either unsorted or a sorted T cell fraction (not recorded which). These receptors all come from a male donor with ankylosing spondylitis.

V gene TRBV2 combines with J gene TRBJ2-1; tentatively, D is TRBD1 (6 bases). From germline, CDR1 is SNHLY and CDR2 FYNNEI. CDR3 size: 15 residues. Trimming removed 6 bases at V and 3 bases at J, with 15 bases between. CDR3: CASRPGQLLYNEQFF. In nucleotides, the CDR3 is TGTGCCAGCAGGCCGGGACAACTGCTCTACAATGAGCAGTTCTTC.

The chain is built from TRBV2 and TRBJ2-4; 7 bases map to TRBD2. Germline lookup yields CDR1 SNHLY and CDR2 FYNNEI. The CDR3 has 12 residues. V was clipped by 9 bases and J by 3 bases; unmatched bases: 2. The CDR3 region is CASREDKNIQYF. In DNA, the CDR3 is TGTGCCAGTCGGGAGGACAAAAACATTCAGTACTTC.